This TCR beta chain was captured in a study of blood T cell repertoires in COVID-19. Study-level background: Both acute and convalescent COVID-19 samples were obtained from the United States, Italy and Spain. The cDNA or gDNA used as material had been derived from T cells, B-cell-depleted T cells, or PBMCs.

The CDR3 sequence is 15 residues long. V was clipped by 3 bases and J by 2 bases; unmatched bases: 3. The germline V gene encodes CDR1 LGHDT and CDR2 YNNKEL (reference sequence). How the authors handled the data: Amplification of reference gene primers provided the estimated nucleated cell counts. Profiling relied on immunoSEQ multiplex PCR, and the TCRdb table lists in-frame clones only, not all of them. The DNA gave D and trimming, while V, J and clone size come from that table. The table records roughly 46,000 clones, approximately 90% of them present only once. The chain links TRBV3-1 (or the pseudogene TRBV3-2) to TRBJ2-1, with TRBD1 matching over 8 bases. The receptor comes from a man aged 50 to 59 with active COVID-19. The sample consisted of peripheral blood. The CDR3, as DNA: TGTGCCAGCAGCCAGGACAGGGCACCCTACAATGAGCAGTTCTTC. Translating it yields CASSQDRAPYNEQFF.